This TCR beta chain was obtained from a study of T cell changes during pregnancy in multiple sclerosis. TCRdb keeps only in-frame clones here, not all; method: immunoSEQ multiplex PCR. The table includes some 26,000 clones, around 90% detected once. The clonotype was recovered from a female donor in good health, enrolled as a control in a pregnancy study. The sequencing here drew on CD4+ T cells from peripheral blood mononuclear cells, taken in the first trimester of pregnancy.

CDR3 residues: CAIRSGGAGANVLTF. Here the CDR3 DNA reads TGTGCCATAAGATCCGGGGGGGCGGGGGCCAACGTCCTGACTTTC. The rearrangement links TRBV28 to TRBJ2-6; 8 nucleotides agree with TRBD2. Germline loops: CDR1 MDHEN, CDR2 SYDVKM. V lost 10 bases, J lost 4 bases, and 9 bases stayed unmatched. The CDR3 covers 15 residues. The full variable domain, in which reference TRBV28 and TRBJ2-6 provide the parts outside the CDR3, is DVKVTQSSRYLVKRTGEKVFLECVQDMDHENMFWYRQDPGLGLRLIYFSYDVKMKEKGDIPEGYSVSREKKERFSLILESASTNQTSMYLCAIRSGGAGANVLTFGAGSRLTVL.